Here is one TCR beta chain with its context. Its antigen is undetermined. The V end was cut by 4 bases, the J end by 0 bases, with 13 bases between. CDR3 length: 15 amino acids. TCRdb re-derived calls from the RT-PCR reads in MiXCR, one entry per CDR3 protein. The repertoire holds around 750,000 distinct CDR3 sequences, with roughly 20% as singletons. The source of the sample is a study of response to subunit inactivated influenza vaccine. General study findings and limits: Each seasonal flu vaccination may recruit only limited new T cells, authors suggested.

This chain links TRBV12-3 or TRBV12-4 with TRBJ2-7; D might be TRBD1 or TRBD2, each matching 5 bases. This TCR was sampled from a man aged 50 to 60 who received an inactivated influenza vaccine. Sequencing was performed on PBMCs from blood, taken 4 to 6 days after vaccination. CDR3 region: CASSSRRDPSYEQYF. Written as DNA, the CDR3 is TGTGCCAGCAGTTCTCGCCGGGACCCCTCCTACGAGCAGTACTTC.